What follows is one T cell receptor (beta chain) and its context. Antigen: not known. Losses at the gene ends were 8 bases for V and 2 bases for J; bases not matched to a gene: 16. Germline values: CDR1 SNHLY, CDR2 FYNNEI. This CDR3 spans 17 amino acids. This sample was included in a study of T cell responses to AZD1222 COVID-19 vaccine. Study-wide findings and caveats: The number of AZD1222 recipients seropositive at baseline was only five to seven.

Data came from immunoSEQ multiplex PCR; TCRdb stores just in-frame clones and leaves some out. The repertoire holds some 100,000 clones, with about 89% as singletons. The sequence derives from an adult in good health. V is TRBV2 and J is TRBJ1-2; 8 bases map to TRBD1. The specimen was peripheral blood, collected on day 0 of AZD1222 vaccination. The CDR3 DNA is TGTGCCAGCCTTGCCCCGGGACAGGCCCGCAGAAACTATGGCTACACCTTC. Translation gives CASLAPGQARRNYGYTF.